This record looks at one TCR beta chain sequence and its context. Its antigen remains unidentified. No per-base quality is available; no much larger clone lies one base away. The trial excluded patients who had a history of autoimmune disease or were on systemic immunosuppression. Peripheral blood for TCR sequencing was collected from all dose cohorts at baseline, on cycle 4 day 1, and on cycle 7 day 1. The samples were taken from a phase I, first-in-human, multicenter, open-label dose-escalation trial of ivuxolimab. The trial enrolled adults with locally advanced or metastatic head and neck squamous cell, hepatocellular, melanoma or renal cell carcinoma. Before TCR sequencing, CD4+ and CD8+ T cells were separately sorted from peripheral blood. V is pared back by 1 base and J by 6 bases, with 12 bases lying between the germline termini. Reading from cysteine to phenylalanine, the CDR3 counts 15 amino acids. Only the CDR3 region is kept as DNA, spanning 45 bases read in frame from base 1. Sequences SGHTA (CDR1) and FQGNSA (CDR2) are obtained from the germline V gene.

Genomic DNA was isolated from the sorted cells so that the TCRbeta CDR3 region could be sequenced. The immunoSEQ Assay was used to sequence the TCRbeta CDR3 regions. Drawn from immuneACCESS, this table holds only the in-frame rearrangements with V and J called that TCRdb kept. Clones are partly lost; checked studies trace under half to an unresolved V gene and leave the rest unexplained. Within this sample are 55,000 to 65,000 clones, with around 87% of them counted one time only. The ten biggest clones cover about 0.41% of the sample. This record belongs to a study of OX40 agonist ivuxolimab in advanced cancers. Notes on the research overall: The costimulatory receptor OX40 (CD134) was targeted by ivuxolimab, a fully human IgG2 agonistic monoclonal antibody. Intravenous ivuxolimab was administered to patients every 2 weeks at six dose levels: 0.01, 0.1, 0.3, 1.5, 3 and 10 mg/kg. Among the approximately 54 dose-escalation patients, some 19 had hepatocellular carcinoma, 15 or so melanoma, 9 renal cell carcinoma and 9 head and neck cancer. The dose-escalation cohort was almost 85% male with a mean age of about 60 years, ranging from roughly 20 to 80. Patients were allowed to have had prior anti-PD-1, anti-PD-L1 or anti-CTLA-4 therapy, and about 40% of the dose-escalation patients had been treated with checkpoint inhibitors. Three dose-escalation patients achieved partial responses, one with hepatocellular carcinoma and two with cutaneous melanoma. The purpose of peripheral TCRbeta sequencing was to test whether ivuxolimab changed TCR sequence diversity and led to clonal T-cell expansion. The paper reports the monotherapy dose-escalation portion (N ≈ 50 patients) of the phase I ivuxolimab trial.

Beyond this particular receptor, the publication reports: Low levels of normalized T-cell clonal expansion were also seen in some patients who did not respond. At doses of 0.1 to 3.0 mg/kg, clonal expansion of both CD4+ and CD8+ blood T cells was observed from baseline to week 6. On average, CD8+ T cells showed more expanded clones than CD4+ T cells after ivuxolimab. Partial responders in the 0.1-3.0 mg/kg groups had among the lowest normalized peripheral clonal expansion, especially among CD8+ T cells. Which antigens the clonally expanded peripheral T cells were specific for was not determined.

This TCR came from an adult with an advanced solid tumor such as melanoma, head and neck, liver or kidney cancer. Recombination connected TRBV7-2 to TRBJ2-2, with the D gene uncertain. The input for sequencing was CD4+ or CD8+ T cells sorted from blood, taken in a trial of the OX40 agonist ivuxolimab. The CDR3 has the sequence CASSLVGSIPGELFF. At the DNA level, the sequence is TGTGCCAGCAGCTTAGTAGGGTCCATTCCCGGGGAGCTGTTTTTT.